Listed here are 5 T cell receptor beta chains from one sample, sequenced in a study of cytomegalovirus exposure and HLA in healthy donors. The table came from immunoSEQ multiplex PCR; TCRdb's copy has only in-frame clones and leaves some out. The table includes 100,000 to 150,000 clones, 85% to 90% detected once. Sequencing was done on a sample of PBMCs. Every receptor here comes from a young woman in good health and CMV-seronegative.

This clone was seen only once. The junction shows a germline mismatch at one end, possibly a read error. The chain carries TRBV7-2 and TRBJ2-7, with 10 bases matching TRBD2. Germline V gene sequence: CDR1 SGHTA, CDR2 FQGNSA. There are 13 residues in the CDR3. The CDR3 DNA is TGTGCCAGCAGCCTAGCGGGAGTCGGAGAGCAGTACTTC. Protein product: CASSLAGVGEQYF.

The chain couples TRBV4-2 to TRBJ1-5; a weak D match, TRBD1 (6 bases). From germline, CDR1 is LGHNA and CDR2 YNFKEQ. This CDR3 spans 15 amino acids. V lost 1 base and J lost 6, with 13 bases in between. The CDR3 here is CASSQATGSVQPQHF. CDR3 nucleotide sequence: TGTGCCAGCAGCCAAGCCACAGGGTCGGTTCAGCCCCAGCATTTT.

The chain is built from TRBV7-9 and TRBJ2-7; tentatively, D is TRBD1 (6 bases). The CDR3 is made up of 15 amino acids. Per germline, CDR1 SEHNR and CDR2 FQNEAQ (reference sequence). With 5 bases removed from V and 3 bases from J, the gap between germline ends came to 17 bases. The CDR3 loop reads CASSPQDSAYYEQYF. The CDR3 DNA reads as TGTGCCAGCAGCCCCCAGGACAGCGCTTACTACGAGCAGTACTTC. The full variable domain, with the rest looked up from reference TRBV7-9 and TRBJ2-7, is DTGVSQNPRHKITKRGQNVTFRCDPISEHNRLYWYRQTLGQGPEFLTYFQNEAQLEKSRLLSDRFSAERPKGSFSTLEIQRTEQGDSAMYLCASSPQDSAYYEQYFGPGTRLTVT.

V gene TRBV27 combines with J gene TRBJ1-5, with D possibly matching TRBD1 (5 bases). The CDR3 contains 15 residues. Germline CDR1 is MNHEY and CDR2 is SMNVEV (reference sequence). Trimming stripped 6 bases from V and 2 bases from J, with 14 bases between. CDR3 DNA sequence: TGTGCCAGCAGCACCCAGGGAGGCGGCAATCAGCCCCAGCATTTT. Translation gives CASSTQGGGNQPQHF.

The gene calls are TRBV6-1 and TRBJ2-5; 14 positions agree with TRBD2. V gave up 3 bases and J gave up 11 bases; unmatched junction bases: 8. This CDR3 has 15 amino acids. CDR1 is MNHNS, CDR2 SASEGT, per germline. CDR3 nucleotide sequence: TGTGCCAGCAGTGAGAGGACTAGCGGGGGGATAGAGCAGTACTTC. It is translated as CASSERTSGGIEQYF.